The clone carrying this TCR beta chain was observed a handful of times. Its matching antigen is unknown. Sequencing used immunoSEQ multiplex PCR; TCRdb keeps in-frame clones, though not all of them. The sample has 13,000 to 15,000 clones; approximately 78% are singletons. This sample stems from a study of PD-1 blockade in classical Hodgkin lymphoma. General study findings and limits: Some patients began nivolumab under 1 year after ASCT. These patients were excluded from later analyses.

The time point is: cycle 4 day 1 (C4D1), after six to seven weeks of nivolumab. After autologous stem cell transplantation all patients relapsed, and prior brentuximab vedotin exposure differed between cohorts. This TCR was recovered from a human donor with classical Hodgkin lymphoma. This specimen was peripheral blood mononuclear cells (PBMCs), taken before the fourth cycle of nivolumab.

In DNA form, the CDR3 reads TGCGCCAGCAGCCAATCTTTCAGGACAGGGCCGATGAACACTGAAGCTTTCTTT. This sequence encodes CASSQSFRTGPMNTEAFF. The chain recombines TRBV4-3 with TRBJ1-1; 8 bases are a match to TRBD1. The CDR3 is 18 residues long. Germline CDR1 is LGHNA and CDR2 is YSLEER. The trim removed 2 bases at V and 0 bases at J, leaving 11 bases unmatched.